The 26 T cell receptor beta chains below come from one sample, sequenced in a study of T cells in Graves' hyperthyroidism and ophthalmopathy. RNA transcripts gave rise to amplified TCR beta CDR3 regions. The TCR CDR3 was amplified in a first-round RT-PCR using the HTBI primer set. TCRdb reprocessed the multiplex PCR reads with MiXCR, giving one entry per CDR3 protein. The sample records around 25,000 distinct CDR3 sequences, 45% to 55% being singletons. What was sequenced was blood. These receptors were obtained from a middle-aged woman with Graves' hyperthyroidism that later progressed to Graves' ophthalmopathy.

This chain uses TRBV10-3 with TRBJ2-7; TRBD2 agrees at 7 bases. Germline CDR1 ENHRY, CDR2 SYGVKD. The V segment lost 4 bases and the J segment 2 bases; nucleotides outside the gene matches: 8. CDR3 length: 15 amino acids. CDR3 sequence (DNA): TGTGCCATCAGTGGGGAGGGGCTTTCCACCTACGAGCAGTACTTC. As protein: CAISGEGLSTYEQYF.

The sample holds many counts of this clonotype. This rearrangement joins TRBV4-1 to TRBJ2-5, with 7 bases matching TRBD2. CDR1 is MGHRA, CDR2 YSYEKL, per germline. The junction had 1 base not matched to a gene; V was cut back by 0 bases and J by 0 bases. The CDR3 consists of 15 residues. The CDR3 region has the DNA TGCGCCAGCAGCCAAGATGGGGGGGACCAAGAGACCCAGTACTTC. Amino acids: CASSQDGGDQETQYF.

In its sample, this clonotype was seen many times. J is TRBJ2-5 and V is TRBV20-1; weak D call: TRBD1 (6 bases). The CDR3 is made up of 13 amino acids. Germline V gene sequence: CDR1 DFQATT, CDR2 SNEGSKA (reference sequence). Trimming shortened V by 3 bases and J by 5 bases, and 13 bases separated the two germline ends. The CDR3 here is CSASVRGHETQYF. The CDR3 DNA is TGCAGTGCTAGTGTCAGGGGACACGAGACCCAGTACTTC.

This clonotype has a count of ten or more. The germline gene is not matched at one end of the junction; a read error may be the cause. This chain joins TRBV6-2 or TRBV6-3 and TRBJ1-6; a possible D gene is TRBD1 (6 bases). The germline gives CDR1 MNHEY, CDR2 SVGEGT. The CDR3 consists of 12 residues. In DNA form, the CDR3 reads TGTGCCGGCAGGGGTAGAAATTCACCCCTCCACTTT. Its translation: CAGRGRNSPLHF.

Worth noting for this clonotype: At one end the junction does not follow the germline gene, possibly because of a read error. This chain connects TRBV7-8 to TRBJ2-7; TRBD2 matches at 12 bases. CDR1 is SGHVS, CDR2 FQNEAQ, per germline. CDR3 size: 14 residues. The CDR3 is CASSLAGGPDEQYF. The DNA of the CDR3 is TGTGCCAGCAGCCTAGCGGGAGGGCCCGACGAGCAGTACTTC.

Judged by abundance, this clonotype is medium-sized. This chain links TRBV7-2 with TRBJ2-7; 8 bases are shared with TRBD1. The CDR3 is 14 residues long. Germline values: CDR1 SGHTA, CDR2 FQGNSA. The ends lost 5 bases at V and 3 bases at J; junction bases unmatched: 6. The CDR3 DNA sequence: TGTGCCAGCAGCACACAGGGGGGAGGCTACGAGCAGTACTTC. Translation gives CASSTQGGGYEQYF.

This chain connects TRBV9 to TRBJ1-1, with D hard to call. The germline CDR1 and CDR2 sequences are SGDLS and YYNGEE. The CDR3 contains 14 residues. V was pared by 3 bases and J by 1 base, with 10 bases between. The CDR3 sequence is CASSAHVGNTEAFF. The DNA for the CDR3 is TGTGCCAGCAGCGCCCACGTTGGGAACACTGAAGCTTTCTTT.

Within the sample, this clonotype is medium-sized. This chain joins TRBV10-1 and TRBJ2-5; D ambiguous. Germline lookup yields CDR1 WNHNN and CDR2 SYGVQD (reference sequence). This CDR3 comprises 15 residues. Trimming took 2 bases from V and 4 from J, leaving 14 bases between them. CDR3 amino acids: CASSEDAEGPETQYF. The CDR3 DNA is TGCGCCAGCAGTGAGGACGCGGAAGGGCCAGAGACCCAGTACTTC.

The chain employs TRBV20-1 and TRBJ2-6, with TRBD2 matching 8 bases. Germline values: CDR1 DFQATT, CDR2 SNEGSKA (reference sequence). The CDR3 has 17 amino acids. V was clipped by 0 bases and J by 4 bases; unmatched bases: 8. CDR3 DNA: TGCAGTGCTAGAGATAGCGGGGCAGGGGAGGGGGCCAACGTCCTGACTTTC. Encoded protein: CSARDSGAGEGANVLTF.

This clonotype rates as medium-sized (0.01 to 0.1%). V usage is TRBV7-2 and J usage is TRBJ2-7, with D possibly matching TRBD2 (5 bases). CDR1 and CDR2 (germline): SGHTA, FQGNSA. V gave up 1 base and J gave up 7 bases, with 14 bases separating them. The CDR3 has 14 amino acids. The CDR3 loop reads CASSLGGPAREQYF. CDR3 in DNA: TGTGCCAGCAGCTTAGGAGGGCCTGCGAGAGAGCAGTACTTC.

This chain connects TRBV19 to TRBJ1-5; tentatively, D is TRBD1 (5 bases). Germline loops: CDR1 LNHDA, CDR2 SQIVND (reference sequence). The CDR3 is 11 amino acids. V lost 7 bases to trimming and J lost 9 bases, with 10 bases between them. Written as DNA, the CDR3 is TGTGCCAGTAATGAGGGGCGGCCCCAGCATTTT. It encodes CASNEGRPQHF.

This clonotype was picked up a small number of times. The chain recombines TRBV10-2 with TRBJ1-2; D is unresolved. V was trimmed by 3 bases and J by 4 bases, leaving 9 bases between them. The CDR3 is 13 amino acids. Germline V lookup: CDR1 WSHSY, CDR2 SAAADI. CDR3 nucleotide sequence: TGCGCCAGCAGTGATATGGTCTTCTATGGCTACACCTTC. Translation: CASSDMVFYGYTF.

This clonotype showed up many times. This chain joins TRBV7-9 and TRBJ1-1; D is unresolved. In germline, CDR1 is SEHNR, CDR2 FQNEAQ (reference sequence). Trimming left V 3 bases short and J 1 base short, with 3 bases between. The CDR3 is 12 amino acids. Written as DNA, the CDR3 is TGTGCCAGCAGCTTTGAGAACACTGAAGCTTTCTTT. Translating it yields CASSFENTEAFF.

The CDR3 here is CASSYRGLSYEQYF. The DNA of the CDR3 is TGTGCCAGCAGCTACAGGGGTCTCTCCTACGAGCAGTACTTC. The rearrangement links TRBV6-5 to TRBJ2-7, with 7 bases identical to TRBD1. This CDR3 has 14 amino acids. J was trimmed by 0 bases and V by 6 bases; bases with no gene match: 5. Germline V gives CDR1 MNHEY, CDR2 SVGAGI.

This clonotype showed up just a few times. The junction departs from the called germline gene at one end, perhaps through a read error. The V gene is TRBV12-5, the J gene TRBJ2-1; D perhaps matches TRBD1 (6 bases). Germline V gives CDR1 LGHNT, CDR2 FRNRAP. The CDR3 sequence is 13 residues long. The CDR3 DNA sequence: TGTGCTAGTGGTCCGCAGGGGTTCACTGAGCAGCTCTTC. It specifies CASGPQGFTEQLF.

Judged by abundance, this clonotype is medium-sized. The rearrangement links TRBV28 to TRBJ1-5, with a weak D call TRBD1 (5 bases). CDR1 and CDR2 from the germline V gene are MDHEN and SYDVKM. V lost 7 bases and J 7 bases, leaving 20 bases between the germline ends. The CDR3 contains 15 residues. CDR3 coding DNA: TGTGCCAGCAACCTACCTGAAGGGGTGGGACAGCCCCAGCATTTT. Residues: CASNLPEGVGQPQHF.

This clonotype is judged medium-sized (0.01 to 0.1%). The V and J genes are TRBV20-1 and TRBJ1-5; the match to TRBD1 covers 8 bases. Germline CDR1 DFQATT, CDR2 SNEGSKA (reference sequence). The V and J ends lost 3 bases and 6 bases, in that order; junction bases with no gene match: 7. The CDR3 has 14 amino acids. The CDR3 loop is CSASPGGEVQPQHF. For the CDR3, the DNA is TGCAGTGCTAGTCCAGGGGGCGAAGTTCAGCCCCAGCATTTT.

A few counts support this clonotype. This rearrangement joins TRBV7-2 to TRBJ2-7; the match to TRBD2 covers 14 bases. CDR3 length: 15 amino acids. V lost 1 base to trimming and J lost 8 bases; unmatched junction nucleotides: 4. Germline CDR1 reads SGHTA; CDR2 reads FQGNSA. The CDR3 loop reads CASSLGGLAGVQQYF. DNA for the CDR3: TGTGCCAGCAGCTTAGGGGGACTAGCGGGAGTGCAGCAGTACTTC.

The chain joins TRBV20-1 to TRBJ2-7; 9 bases match TRBD2. With 6 bases clipped from V and 2 bases from J, the junction kept 14 bases outside the gene matches. The CDR3 loop spans 16 amino acids. Germline CDR1 is DFQATT and CDR2 is SNEGSKA (reference sequence). CDR3 sequence: CSARRRGTSRPYEQYF. The CDR3 DNA follows: TGCAGTGCCAGAAGAAGAGGGACTAGCAGGCCCTACGAGCAGTACTTC.

The rearrangement joins TRBV9 to TRBJ2-5; 11 bases match TRBD1. Germline V gene sequence: CDR1 SGDLS, CDR2 YYNGEE. The CDR3 has 17 amino acids. V dropped 0 bases and J dropped 5; count of bases not matched to a gene: 9. CDR3 residues: CASSVGRTGGSGETQYF. In nucleotides, the CDR3 is TGTGCCAGCAGCGTAGGTCGGACAGGGGGCTCTGGGGAGACCCAGTACTTC. The variable domain in full, completed from reference TRBV9 and TRBJ2-5, reads DSGVTQTPKHLITATGQRVTLRCSPRSGDLSVYWYQQSLDQGLQFLIQYYNGEERAKGNILERFSAQQFPDLHSELNLSSLELGDSALYFCASSVGRTGGSGETQYFGPGTRLLVL.

This clonotype was detected many times. The rearrangement uses TRBV6-6 and TRBJ2-7, with TRBD2 as a possible D gene (6 bases). Germline CDR1 is MNHNY and CDR2 is SVGAGI (reference sequence). V gave up 8 bases and J gave up 1 base, with 15 bases separating them. This CDR3 contains 14 residues. CDR3 in DNA: TGTGCCAGCTGCCCTAGGGAGGCGTCCTACGAGCAGTACTTC. Residues: CASCPREASYEQYF.

This clonotype came up many times. CDR3 protein: CASSLLGQVRLDTQYF. The CDR3 nucleotides read TGTGCCAGCAGCCTCCTGGGACAGGTGAGGTTGGATACGCAGTATTTT. The chain joins TRBV7-3 to TRBJ2-3; 8 bases line up with TRBD1. V was pared by 5 bases and J by 6 bases, with 13 bases of the junction left unmatched. Germline CDR1 reads SGHTA; CDR2 reads FQGTGA. The CDR3 is 16 residues long.

The chain joins TRBV4-1 to TRBJ2-2; D is unresolved. The V end was cut by 1 base, the J end by 1 base, with 4 bases between. There are 14 residues in the CDR3. Germline V lookup: CDR1 MGHRA, CDR2 YSYEKL. CDR3 amino acids: CASSQAWNTGELFF. The CDR3 region has the DNA TGCGCCAGCAGCCAAGCGTGGAACACCGGGGAGCTGTTTTTT.

This clonotype was detected ten times or more. The chain combines TRBV6-1 with TRBJ2-3; D is ambiguous. V was trimmed by 7 bases and J by 0 bases, leaving 14 bases between them. This CDR3 contains 15 residues. In germline, CDR1 is MNHNS, CDR2 SASEGT. The CDR3 DNA sequence: TGTGCCAGCACGGTCCTGGCCACTAGCACAGATACGCAGTATTTT. This sequence encodes CASTVLATSTDTQYF.

The rearrangement links TRBV2 to TRBJ1-6; D is unresolved. The CDR3 is 13 amino acids. From germline, CDR1 is SNHLY and CDR2 FYNNEI. V was cut by 4 bases and J by 9 bases, with 10 bases left in between. The CDR3 region has the DNA TGTGCCAGCAGTGGGCAGTCCGGTTCACCCCTCCACTTT. This gives the protein CASSGQSGSPLHF. Based on the CDR3 plus reference TRBV2 and TRBJ1-6, the full variable domain is EPEVTQTPSHQVTQMGQEVILRCVPISNHLYFYWYRQILGQKVEFLVSFYNNEISEKSEIFDDQFSVERPDGSNFTLKIRSTKLEDSAMYFCASSGQSGSPLHFGNGTRLTVT.

For this clonotype: The conserved phenylalanine or tryptophan normally closing the CDR3 is absent here, so this likely arose from a read error. The chain couples TRBV20-1 to TRBJ2-1; D tentatively reads TRBD1 or TRBD2 (5 bases each). The CDR3 is 15 amino acids. Per the germline V gene, CDR1 is DFQATT and CDR2 is SNEGSKA (reference sequence). The CDR3 coding sequence is TGCAGTGCTAGTTTGGGGCTAGCCTCCTACGATGAGCAGTTCCTC. It encodes CSASLGLASYDEQFL.